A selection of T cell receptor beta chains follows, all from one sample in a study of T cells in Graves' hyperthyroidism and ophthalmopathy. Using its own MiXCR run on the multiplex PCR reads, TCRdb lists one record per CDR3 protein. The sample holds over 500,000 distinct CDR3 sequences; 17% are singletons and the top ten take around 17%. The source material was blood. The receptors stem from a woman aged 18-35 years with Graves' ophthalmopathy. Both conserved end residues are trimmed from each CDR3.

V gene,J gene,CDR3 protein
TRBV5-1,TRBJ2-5,ASSLAAGGPQETQY
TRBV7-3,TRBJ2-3,ASSLGRGYTPDTQY
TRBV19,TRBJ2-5,ASSSGLAGAETQY
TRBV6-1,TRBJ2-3,ASSEALRQGLGTDTQY
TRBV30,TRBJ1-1,AWSRVLRGVNTEAF
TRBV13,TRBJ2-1,ASSFSGPSSYNEQF
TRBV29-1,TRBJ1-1,SVVHMNTEAF
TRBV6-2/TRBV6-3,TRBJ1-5,ASSSGTDYNQPQH
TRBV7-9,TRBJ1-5,ASSWTTGVGNQPQH
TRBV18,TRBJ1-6,ASSTGAPLH
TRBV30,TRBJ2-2,AWSGLGTGESGELF
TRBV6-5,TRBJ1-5,ASSYPPGTELYSNQPQH
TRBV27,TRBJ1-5,ASSFGGGNSNQPQH
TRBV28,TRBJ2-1,ASSPHRGGNNEQF
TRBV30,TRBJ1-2,AWSASLDRLNYGYT
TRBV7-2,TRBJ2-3,ASSPPARTDTQY
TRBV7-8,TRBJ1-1,ASSLFTEAF
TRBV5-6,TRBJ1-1,ASNPGGFNTEAF
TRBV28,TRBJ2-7,ASSPGVAGGYEQY
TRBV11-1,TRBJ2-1,ASNNPTRSSYNEQF
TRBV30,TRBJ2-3,AWSVLGTSTDTQY
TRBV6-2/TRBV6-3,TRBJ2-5,ASSGGTQETQY
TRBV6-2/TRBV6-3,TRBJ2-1,ASSSPGLAGYNEQF
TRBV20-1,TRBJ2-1,SAPTGTDYNEQF
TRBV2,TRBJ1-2,ASSGGEGQDYT
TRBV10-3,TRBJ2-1,TIGMGLAGGSSYNEQF
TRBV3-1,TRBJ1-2,ANSQRDRRPSSSYT
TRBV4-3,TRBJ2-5,ASSLQIQQEGETQY
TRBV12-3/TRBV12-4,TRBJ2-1,ASSLERTGLILAGSHNNEQF
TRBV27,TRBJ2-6,ASSRRQSSSGANVPT
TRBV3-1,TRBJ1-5,ASSQGQVWQPQH
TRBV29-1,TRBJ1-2,SVDLYGYT
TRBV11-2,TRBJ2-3,ASSPPGGRERTDTQY
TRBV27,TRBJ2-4,ASSPVPESSIQY
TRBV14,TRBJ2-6,ASKPYGTPTDGVLT
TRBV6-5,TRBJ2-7,ASSYSTEDEQY
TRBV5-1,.,ASSLAGLRAYNEQY
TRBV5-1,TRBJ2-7,ASGSGLAGGGEQY
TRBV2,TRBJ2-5,ASSPQGAGRETQY
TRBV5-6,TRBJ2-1,ASTGAGNEQF
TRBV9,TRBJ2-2,ASARTGTGGGTGELF
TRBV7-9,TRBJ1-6,ASRDANSPLH
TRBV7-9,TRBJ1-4,ASSQDTHSEKLF